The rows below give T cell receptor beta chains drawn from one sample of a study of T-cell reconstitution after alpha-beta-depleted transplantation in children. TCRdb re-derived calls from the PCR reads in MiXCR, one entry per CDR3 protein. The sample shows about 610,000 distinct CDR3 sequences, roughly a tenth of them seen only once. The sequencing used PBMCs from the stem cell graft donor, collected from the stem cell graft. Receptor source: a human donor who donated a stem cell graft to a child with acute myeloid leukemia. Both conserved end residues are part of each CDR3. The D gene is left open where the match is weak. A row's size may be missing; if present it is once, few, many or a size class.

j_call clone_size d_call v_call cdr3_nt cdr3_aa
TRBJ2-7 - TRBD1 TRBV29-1 TGCAGCGTTGAAAGCTCGGGACAGGGGGCCTACGAGCAGTACTTC CSVESSGQGAYEQYF
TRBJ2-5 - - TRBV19 TGTGCCAGTAGTATAACCGCTAGCCGTATACAAGAGACCCAGTACTTC CASSITASRIQETQYF
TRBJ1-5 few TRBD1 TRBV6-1 TGTGCCAGCAGCAACGACAGGGGGCATCAGCCCCAGCATTTT CASSNDRGHQPQHF
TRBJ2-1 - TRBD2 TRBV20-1 TGCAGTGCTAGAAAGCTAGCGGGGGCTCGTAACAATGAGCAGTTCTTC CSARKLAGARNNEQFF
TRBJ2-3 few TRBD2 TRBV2 TGTGCCAGCATTCCGGGACTAGCGGGAGCAGATACGCAGTATTTT CASIPGLAGADTQYF
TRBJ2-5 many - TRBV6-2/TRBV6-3 TGTGCCAGCAGTTACACCCAAGAGACCCAGTACTTC CASSYTQETQYF
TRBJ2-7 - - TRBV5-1 TGCGCCAGCAGCTTAAGTCGACAGACACCCTACGAGCAGTACTTC CASSLSRQTPYEQYF
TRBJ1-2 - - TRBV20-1 TGCAGTGCTAGAGGAGTTGGGGGTGGCTACACCTTC CSARGVGGGYTF
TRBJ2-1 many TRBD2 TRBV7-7 TGTGCTAGCAGCTTCGGGATTTCGGCAGCGGGGGGATTTGGGAATGAGCAGTTCTTC CASSFGISAAGGFGNEQFF
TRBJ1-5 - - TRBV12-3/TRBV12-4 TGTGCCAGCAGTTACGCGGGCGGACGGAGCAATCAGCCCCAGCATTTT CASSYAGGRSNQPQHF
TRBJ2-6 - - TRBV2 TGTGCCAGTAGATCGGGACACAGCTCTGGGGCCAACGTCCTGACTTTC CASRSGHSSGANVLTF
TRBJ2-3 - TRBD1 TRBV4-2 TGTGCCAGCGGCCCCCGGCTTGAGGGGACAGGGCAGTATTTT CASGPRLEGTGQYF
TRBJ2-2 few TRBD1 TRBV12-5 TGTGCTAGTGCGGGACAGGGCGGGACCGGGGAGCTGTTTTTT CASAGQGGTGELFF
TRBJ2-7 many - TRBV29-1 TGCAGCGTTGTTGGTCAGCTATTCAACGAGCAGTACTTC CSVVGQLFNEQYF
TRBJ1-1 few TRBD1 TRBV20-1 TGCAGTGCTAGTAAAACAGGGGGCACTGAAGCTTTCTTT CSASKTGGTEAFF
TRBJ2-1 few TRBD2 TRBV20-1 TGCAGTGCTTTTCGACTAGCGGGAGGACGGAGCTCCTACAATGAGCAGTTCTTC CSAFRLAGGRSSYNEQFF
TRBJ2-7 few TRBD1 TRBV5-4 TGTGCCAGCAGCTGGGTGGACAGGGACTCAGGCGAGCAGTACTTC CASSWVDRDSGEQYF
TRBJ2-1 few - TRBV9 TGTGCCAGCAGCCCGCAGGGAGTGAAGGGCTACAATGAGCAGTTCTTC CASSPQGVKGYNEQFF